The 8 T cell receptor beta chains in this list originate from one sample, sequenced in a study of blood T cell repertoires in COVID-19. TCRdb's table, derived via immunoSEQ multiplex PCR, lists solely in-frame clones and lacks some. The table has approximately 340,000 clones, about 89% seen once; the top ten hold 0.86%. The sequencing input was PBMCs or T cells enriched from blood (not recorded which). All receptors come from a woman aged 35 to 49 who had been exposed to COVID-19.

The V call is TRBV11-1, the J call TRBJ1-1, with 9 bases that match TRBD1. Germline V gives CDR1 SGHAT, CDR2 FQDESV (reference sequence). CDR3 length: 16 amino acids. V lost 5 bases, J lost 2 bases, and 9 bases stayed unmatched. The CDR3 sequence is CASSPGTGLGNTEAFF. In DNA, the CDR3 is TGTGCCAGCAGCCCCGGGACAGGGCTTGGAAACACTGAAGCTTTCTTT.

The CDR3 DNA sequence: TGTGCCAGCAGCTTGAGGACAGGCGCCACAGATACGCAGTATTTT. Translation gives CASSLRTGATDTQYF. The chain combines TRBV5-4 with TRBJ2-3; 7 nucleotides align to TRBD1. V gave up 1 base and J gave up 2 bases; unmatched junction bases: 4. The germline V gene has CDR1 SGHNT and CDR2 YYREEE (reference sequence). The CDR3 sequence is 15 residues long.

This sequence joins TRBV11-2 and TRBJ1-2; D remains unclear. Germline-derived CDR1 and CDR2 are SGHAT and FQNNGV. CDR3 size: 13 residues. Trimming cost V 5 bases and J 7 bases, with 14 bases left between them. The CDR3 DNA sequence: TGTGCCAGCAGCCCATCCGTGGAGGGTGGCTACACCTTC. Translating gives CASSPSVEGGYTF.

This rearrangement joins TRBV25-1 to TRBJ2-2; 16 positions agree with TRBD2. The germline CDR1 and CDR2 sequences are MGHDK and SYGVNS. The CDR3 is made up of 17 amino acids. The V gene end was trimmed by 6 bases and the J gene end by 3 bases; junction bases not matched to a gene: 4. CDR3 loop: CASRGTSGRADTGELFF. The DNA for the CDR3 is TGTGCCAGCAGGGGGACTAGCGGGAGGGCGGACACCGGGGAGCTGTTTTTT.

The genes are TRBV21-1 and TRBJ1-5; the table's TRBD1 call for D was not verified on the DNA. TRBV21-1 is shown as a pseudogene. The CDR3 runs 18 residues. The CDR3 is CASRPRDRESEGNQPQHF. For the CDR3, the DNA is TGTGCCAGCAGACCCCGGGACAGGGAATCCGAGGGCAATCAGCCCCAGCATTTT.

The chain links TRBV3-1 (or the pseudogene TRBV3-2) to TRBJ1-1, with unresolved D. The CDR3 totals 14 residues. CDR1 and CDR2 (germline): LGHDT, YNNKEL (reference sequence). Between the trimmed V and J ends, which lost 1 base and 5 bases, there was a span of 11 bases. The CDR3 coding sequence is TGTGCCAGCAGCCAAGTCCCCGCGGGGACTGAAGCTTTCTTT. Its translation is CASSQVPAGTEAFF.

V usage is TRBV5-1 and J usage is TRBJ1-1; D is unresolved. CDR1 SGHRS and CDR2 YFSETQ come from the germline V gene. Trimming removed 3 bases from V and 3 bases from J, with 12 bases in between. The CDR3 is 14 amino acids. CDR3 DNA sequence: TGCGCCAGCAGCTGGAGTGACGGTTACACTGAAGCTTTCTTT. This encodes CASSWSDGYTEAFF.

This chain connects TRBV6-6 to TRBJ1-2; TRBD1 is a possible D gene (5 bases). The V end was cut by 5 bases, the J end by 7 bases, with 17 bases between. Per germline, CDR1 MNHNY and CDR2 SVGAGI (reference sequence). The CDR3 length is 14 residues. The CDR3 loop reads CASSGQFGGRGYTF. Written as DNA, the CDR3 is TGTGCCAGCAGTGGACAATTCGGGGGACGTGGCTACACCTTC.